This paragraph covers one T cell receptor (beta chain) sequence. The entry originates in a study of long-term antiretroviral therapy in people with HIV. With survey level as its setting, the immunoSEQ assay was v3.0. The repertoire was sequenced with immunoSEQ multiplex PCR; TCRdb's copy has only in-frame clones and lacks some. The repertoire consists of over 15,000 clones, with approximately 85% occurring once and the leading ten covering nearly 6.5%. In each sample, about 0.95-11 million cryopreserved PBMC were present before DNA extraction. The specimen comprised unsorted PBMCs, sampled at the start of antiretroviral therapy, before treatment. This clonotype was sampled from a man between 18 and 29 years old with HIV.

CDR3 coding DNA: TGTGCCAGCAGCCCCGATGTCAGCGGGAGCTCCTACGAGCAGTACTTC. It yields the protein CASSPDVSGSSYEQYF. The chain links TRBV27 to TRBJ2-7, with 8 bases fitting TRBD2. This CDR3 comprises 16 residues. Germline trimming cut 6 bases from V and 0 bases from J; bases unmatched to any gene: 10. Germline CDR1 MNHEY, CDR2 SMNVEV (reference sequence).